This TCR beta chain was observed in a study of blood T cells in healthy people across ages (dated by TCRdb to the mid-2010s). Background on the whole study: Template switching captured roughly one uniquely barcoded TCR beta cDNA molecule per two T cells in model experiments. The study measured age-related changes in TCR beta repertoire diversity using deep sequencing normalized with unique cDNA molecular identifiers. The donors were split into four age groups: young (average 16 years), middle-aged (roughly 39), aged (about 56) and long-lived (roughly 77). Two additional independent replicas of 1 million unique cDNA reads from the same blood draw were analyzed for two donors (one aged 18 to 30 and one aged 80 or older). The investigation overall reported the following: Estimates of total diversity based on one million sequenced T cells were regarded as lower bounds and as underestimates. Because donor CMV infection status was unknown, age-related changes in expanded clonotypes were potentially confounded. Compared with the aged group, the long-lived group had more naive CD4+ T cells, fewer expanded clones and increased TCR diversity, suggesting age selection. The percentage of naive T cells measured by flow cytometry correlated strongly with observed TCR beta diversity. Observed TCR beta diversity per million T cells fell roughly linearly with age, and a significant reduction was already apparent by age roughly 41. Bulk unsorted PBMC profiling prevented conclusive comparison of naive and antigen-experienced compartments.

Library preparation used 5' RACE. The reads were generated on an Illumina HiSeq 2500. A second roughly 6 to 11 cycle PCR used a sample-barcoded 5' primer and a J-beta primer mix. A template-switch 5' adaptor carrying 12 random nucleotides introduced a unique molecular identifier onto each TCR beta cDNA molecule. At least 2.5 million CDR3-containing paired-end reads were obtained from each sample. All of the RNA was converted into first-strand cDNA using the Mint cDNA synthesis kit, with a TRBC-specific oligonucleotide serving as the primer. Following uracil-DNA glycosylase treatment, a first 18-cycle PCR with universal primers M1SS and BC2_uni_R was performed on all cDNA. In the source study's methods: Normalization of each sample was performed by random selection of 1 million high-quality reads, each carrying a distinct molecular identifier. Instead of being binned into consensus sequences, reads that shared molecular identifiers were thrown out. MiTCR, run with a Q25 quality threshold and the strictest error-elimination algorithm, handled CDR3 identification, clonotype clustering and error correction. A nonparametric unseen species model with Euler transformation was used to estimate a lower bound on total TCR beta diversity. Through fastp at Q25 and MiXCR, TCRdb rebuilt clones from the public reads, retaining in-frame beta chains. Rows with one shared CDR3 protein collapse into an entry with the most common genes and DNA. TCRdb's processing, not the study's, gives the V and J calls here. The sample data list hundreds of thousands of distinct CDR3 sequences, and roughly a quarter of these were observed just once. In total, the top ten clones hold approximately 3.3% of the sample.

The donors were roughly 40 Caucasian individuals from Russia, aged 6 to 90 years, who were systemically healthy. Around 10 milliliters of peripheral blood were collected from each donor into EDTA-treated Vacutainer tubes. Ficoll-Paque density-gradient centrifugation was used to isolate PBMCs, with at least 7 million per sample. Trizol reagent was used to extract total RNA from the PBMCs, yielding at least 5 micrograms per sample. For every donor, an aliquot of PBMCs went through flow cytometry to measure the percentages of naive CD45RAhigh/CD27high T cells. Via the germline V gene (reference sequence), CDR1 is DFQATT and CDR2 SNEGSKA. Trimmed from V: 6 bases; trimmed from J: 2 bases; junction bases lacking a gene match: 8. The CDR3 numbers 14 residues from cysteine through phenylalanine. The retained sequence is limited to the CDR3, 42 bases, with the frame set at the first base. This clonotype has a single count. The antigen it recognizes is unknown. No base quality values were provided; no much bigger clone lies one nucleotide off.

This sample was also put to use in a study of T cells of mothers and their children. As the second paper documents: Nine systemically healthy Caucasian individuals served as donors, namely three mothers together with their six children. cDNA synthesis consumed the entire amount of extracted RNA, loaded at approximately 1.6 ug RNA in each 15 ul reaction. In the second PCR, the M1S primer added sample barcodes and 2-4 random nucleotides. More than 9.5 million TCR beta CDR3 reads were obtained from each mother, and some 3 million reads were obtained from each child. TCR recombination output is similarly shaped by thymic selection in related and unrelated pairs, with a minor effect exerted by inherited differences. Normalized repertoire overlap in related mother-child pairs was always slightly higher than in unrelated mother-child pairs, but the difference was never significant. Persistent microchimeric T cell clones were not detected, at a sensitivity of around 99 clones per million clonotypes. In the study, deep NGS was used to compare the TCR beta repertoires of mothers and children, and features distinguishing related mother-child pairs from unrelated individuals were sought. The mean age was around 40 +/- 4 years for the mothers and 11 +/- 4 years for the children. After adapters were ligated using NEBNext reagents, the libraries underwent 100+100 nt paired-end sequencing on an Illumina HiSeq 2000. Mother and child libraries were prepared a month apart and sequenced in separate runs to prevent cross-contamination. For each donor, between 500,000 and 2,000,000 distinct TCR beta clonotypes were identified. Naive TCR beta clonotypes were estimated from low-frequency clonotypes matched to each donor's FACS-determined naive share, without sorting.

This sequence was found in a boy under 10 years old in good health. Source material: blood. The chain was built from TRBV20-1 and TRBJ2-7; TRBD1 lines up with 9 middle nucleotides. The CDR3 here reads CSAEDRGRTYEQYF. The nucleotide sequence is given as TGCAGTGCAGAGGACAGGGGACGTACCTACGAGCAGTACTTC.